This TCR beta chain came from a study of beta chain features in type 1 diabetes. Study-wide findings and caveats: TCRB CDR3s from Type 1 diabetes patients were moderately but significantly shorter in all four CD4+ subsets. Researchers caution that PCR might favor shorter templates, equally among patients and controls. Type 1 diabetes patients had fewer VDJ junction insertions and more deletions.

Only a few counts were recorded for this clone. What it recognizes is unknown. Sequencing targeted expressed TCRB transcripts, as all isolated RNA had been reverse transcribed. Generated by immunoSEQ multiplex PCR, the TCRdb table keeps only in-frame clones and is missing some. The profile shows around 340,000 clones, 9.3% of them singletons. The collection from each donor was one heparinised blood draw averaging around 120 mL. Based on CD45RO/CCR7/CD25/CD127/CD95/CD27, CD4+ regulatory, stem cell-like memory, naive and central memory cells were sorted. This CDR3 comprises 16 residues. CDR1 SGHTA and CDR2 FQGNSA come from the germline V gene. The J segment lost 1 base and the V segment lost 0 bases, leaving 6 bases of the junction unmatched.

The receptor was derived from a man aged 30 to 39 with type 1 diabetes. The specimen sequenced was central memory CD4+ T cells from blood. The rearrangement uses TRBV7-2 and TRBJ2-7; 7 nucleotides agree with TRBD1. The CDR3 nucleotides are TGTGCCAGCAGCTTAGCCCCGAAGGGGGCATCCTACGAGCAGTACTTC. Its translation: CASSLAPKGASYEQYF.